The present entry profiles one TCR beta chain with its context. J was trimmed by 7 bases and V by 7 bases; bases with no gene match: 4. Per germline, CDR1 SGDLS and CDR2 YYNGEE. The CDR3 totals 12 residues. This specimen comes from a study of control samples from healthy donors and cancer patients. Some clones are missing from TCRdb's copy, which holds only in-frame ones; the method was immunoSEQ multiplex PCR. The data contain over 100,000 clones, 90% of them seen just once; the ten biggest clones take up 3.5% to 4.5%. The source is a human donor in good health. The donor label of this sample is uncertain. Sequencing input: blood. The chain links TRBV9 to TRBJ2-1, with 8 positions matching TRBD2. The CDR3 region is CASRGGRNEQFF. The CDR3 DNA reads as TGTGCCAGCCGGGGGGGCCGGAATGAGCAGTTCTTC.